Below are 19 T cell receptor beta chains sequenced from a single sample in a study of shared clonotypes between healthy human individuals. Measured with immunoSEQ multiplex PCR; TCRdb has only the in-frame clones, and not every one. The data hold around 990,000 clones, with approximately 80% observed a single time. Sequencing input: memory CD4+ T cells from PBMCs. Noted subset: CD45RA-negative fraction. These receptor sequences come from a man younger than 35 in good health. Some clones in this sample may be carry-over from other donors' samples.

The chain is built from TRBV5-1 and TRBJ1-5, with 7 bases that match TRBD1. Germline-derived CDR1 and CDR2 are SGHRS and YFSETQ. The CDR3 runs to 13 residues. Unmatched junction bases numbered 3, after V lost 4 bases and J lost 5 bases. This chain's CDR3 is CASSRGTDQPQHF. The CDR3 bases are TGCGCCAGCAGCCGGGGGACAGATCAGCCCCAGCATTTT.

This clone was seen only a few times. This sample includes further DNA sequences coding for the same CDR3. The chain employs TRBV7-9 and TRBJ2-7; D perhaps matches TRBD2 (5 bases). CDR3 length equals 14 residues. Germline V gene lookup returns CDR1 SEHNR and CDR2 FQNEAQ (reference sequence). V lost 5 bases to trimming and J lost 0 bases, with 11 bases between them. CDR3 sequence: CASSLSGLSYEQYF. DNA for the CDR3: TGTGCCAGCAGCCTGTCAGGACTCTCCTACGAGCAGTACTTC.

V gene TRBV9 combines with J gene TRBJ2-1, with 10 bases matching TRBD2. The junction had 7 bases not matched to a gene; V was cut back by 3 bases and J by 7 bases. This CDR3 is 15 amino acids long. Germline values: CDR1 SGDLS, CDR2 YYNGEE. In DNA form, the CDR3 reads TGTGCCAGCAGCGCTCGACTAGCGGGTGGGAATGAGCAGTTCTTC. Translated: CASSARLAGGNEQFF.

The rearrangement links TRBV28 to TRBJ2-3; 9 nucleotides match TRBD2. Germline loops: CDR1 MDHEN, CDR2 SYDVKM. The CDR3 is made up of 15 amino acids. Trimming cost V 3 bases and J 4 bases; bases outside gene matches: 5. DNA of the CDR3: TGTGCCAGCAGTTTGGCGGGAGGGGGAGCAGATACGCAGTATTTT. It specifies CASSLAGGGADTQYF. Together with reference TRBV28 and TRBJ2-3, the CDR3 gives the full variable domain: DVKVTQSSRYLVKRTGEKVFLECVQDMDHENMFWYRQDPGLGLRLIYFSYDVKMKEKGDIPEGYSVSREKKERFSLILESASTNQTSMYLCASSLAGGGADTQYFGPGTRLTVL.

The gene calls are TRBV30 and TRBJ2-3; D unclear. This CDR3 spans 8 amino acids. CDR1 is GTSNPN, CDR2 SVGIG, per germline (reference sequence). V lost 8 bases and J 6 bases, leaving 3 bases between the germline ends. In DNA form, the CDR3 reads TGTGCCGCGGATACGCAGTATTTT. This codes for CAADTQYF.

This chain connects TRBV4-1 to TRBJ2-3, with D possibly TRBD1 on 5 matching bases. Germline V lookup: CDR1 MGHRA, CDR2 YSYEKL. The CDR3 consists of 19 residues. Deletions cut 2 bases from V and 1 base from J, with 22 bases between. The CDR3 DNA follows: TGCGCCAGCAGCCAATCCGCCCCCCGAGCAGGGATGGGCACAGATACGCAGTATTTT. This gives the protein CASSQSAPRAGMGTDTQYF.

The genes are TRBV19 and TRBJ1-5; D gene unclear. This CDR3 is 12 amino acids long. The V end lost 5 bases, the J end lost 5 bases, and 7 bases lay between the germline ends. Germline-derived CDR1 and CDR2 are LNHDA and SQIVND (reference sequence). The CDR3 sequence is CASSGGDQPQHF. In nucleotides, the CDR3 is TGTGCCAGTAGTGGAGGAGATCAGCCCCAGCATTTT.

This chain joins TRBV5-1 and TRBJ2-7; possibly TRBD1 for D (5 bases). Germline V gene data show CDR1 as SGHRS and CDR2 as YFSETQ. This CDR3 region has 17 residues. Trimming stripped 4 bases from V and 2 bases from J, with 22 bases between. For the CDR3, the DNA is TGCGCCAGCAGCCTTGCCCTACACGAGACAGTGCCCTACGAGCAGTACTTC. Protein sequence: CASSLALHETVPYEQYF.

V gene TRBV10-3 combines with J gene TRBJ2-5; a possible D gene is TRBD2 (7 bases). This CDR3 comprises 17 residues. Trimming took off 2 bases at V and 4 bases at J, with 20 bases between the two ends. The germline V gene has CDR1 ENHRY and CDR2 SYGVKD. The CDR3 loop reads CAISEPDLAEGGETQYF. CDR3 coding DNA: TGTGCCATCAGTGAGCCGGATCTAGCGGAGGGGGGAGAGACCCAGTACTTC.

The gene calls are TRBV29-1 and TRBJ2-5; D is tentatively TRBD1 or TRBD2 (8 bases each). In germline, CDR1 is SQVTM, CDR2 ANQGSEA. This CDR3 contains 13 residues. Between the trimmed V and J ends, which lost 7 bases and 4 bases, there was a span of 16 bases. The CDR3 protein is CSGRSGTGETQYF. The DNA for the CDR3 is TGCAGCGGTCGTAGCGGGACAGGAGAGACCCAGTACTTC.

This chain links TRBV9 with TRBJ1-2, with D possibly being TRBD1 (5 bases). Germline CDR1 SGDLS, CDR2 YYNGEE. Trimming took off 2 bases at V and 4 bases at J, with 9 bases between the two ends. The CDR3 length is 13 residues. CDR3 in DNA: TGTGCCAGCAGCGTTGGGACGTCCTATGGCTACACCTTC. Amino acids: CASSVGTSYGYTF. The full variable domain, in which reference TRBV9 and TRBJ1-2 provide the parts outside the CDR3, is DSGVTQTPKHLITATGQRVTLRCSPRSGDLSVYWYQQSLDQGLQFLIQYYNGEERAKGNILERFSAQQFPDLHSELNLSSLELGDSALYFCASSVGTSYGYTFGSGTRLTVV.

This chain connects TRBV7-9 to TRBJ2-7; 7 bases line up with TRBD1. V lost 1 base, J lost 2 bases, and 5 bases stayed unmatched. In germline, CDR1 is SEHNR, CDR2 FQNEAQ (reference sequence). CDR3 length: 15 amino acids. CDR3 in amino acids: CASSLVRTGTYEQYF. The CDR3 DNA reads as TGTGCCAGCAGCTTAGTGAGGACAGGAACCTACGAGCAGTACTTC.

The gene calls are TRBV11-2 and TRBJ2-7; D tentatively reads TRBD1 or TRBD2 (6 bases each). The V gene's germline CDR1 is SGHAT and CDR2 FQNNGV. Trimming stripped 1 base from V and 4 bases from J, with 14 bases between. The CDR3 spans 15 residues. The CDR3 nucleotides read TGTGCCAGCAGCTTAGTTTTCGGGGGCACGTACGAGCAGTACTTC. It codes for CASSLVFGGTYEQYF.

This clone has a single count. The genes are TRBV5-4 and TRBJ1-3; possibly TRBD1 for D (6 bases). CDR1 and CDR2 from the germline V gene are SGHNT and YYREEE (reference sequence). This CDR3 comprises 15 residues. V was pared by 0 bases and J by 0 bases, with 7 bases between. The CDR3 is CASSLGQASGNTIYF. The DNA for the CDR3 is TGTGCCAGCAGCTTGGGACAGGCCTCTGGAAACACCATATATTTT.

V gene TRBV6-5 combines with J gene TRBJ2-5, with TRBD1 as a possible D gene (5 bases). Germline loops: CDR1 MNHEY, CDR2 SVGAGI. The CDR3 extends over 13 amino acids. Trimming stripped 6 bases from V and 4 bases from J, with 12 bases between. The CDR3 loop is CASSPRGRETQYF. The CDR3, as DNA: TGTGCCAGCAGCCCTAGGGGTCGAGAGACCCAGTACTTC.

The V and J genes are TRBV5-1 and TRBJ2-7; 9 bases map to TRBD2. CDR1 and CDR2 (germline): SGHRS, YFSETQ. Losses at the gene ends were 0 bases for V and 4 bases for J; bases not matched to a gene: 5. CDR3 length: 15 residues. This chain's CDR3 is CASSLGGSGSYEQYF. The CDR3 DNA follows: TGCGCCAGCAGCTTGGGTGGTAGCGGGAGTTACGAGCAGTACTTC.

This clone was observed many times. CDR3 amino acids: CASSSGQGIFGYTF. The CDR3 DNA is TGTGCCAGCAGTTCCGGACAGGGGATTTTTGGCTACACCTTC. V and J are TRBV27 and TRBJ1-2; 9 bases map to TRBD1. Germline CDR1 reads MNHEY; CDR2 reads SMNVEV (reference sequence). Trimming cost V 4 bases and J 7 bases; bases outside gene matches: 7. The CDR3 runs 14 residues.

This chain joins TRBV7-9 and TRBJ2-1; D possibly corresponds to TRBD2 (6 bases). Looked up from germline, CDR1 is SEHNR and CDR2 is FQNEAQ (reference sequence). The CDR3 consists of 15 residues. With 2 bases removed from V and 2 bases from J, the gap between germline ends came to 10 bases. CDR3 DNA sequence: TGTGCCAGCAGCTTAAGGAGGACTACCTACAATGAGCAGTTCTTC. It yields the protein CASSLRRTTYNEQFF.

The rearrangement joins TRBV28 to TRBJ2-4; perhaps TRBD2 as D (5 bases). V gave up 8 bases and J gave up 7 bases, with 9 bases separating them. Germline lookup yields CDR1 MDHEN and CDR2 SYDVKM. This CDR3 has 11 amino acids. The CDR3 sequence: CASHSENIQYF. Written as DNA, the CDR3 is TGTGCCAGCCATAGCGAGAACATTCAGTACTTC.